The rows below give T cell receptor beta chains drawn from one sample of a study of cytomegalovirus exposure and HLA in healthy donors. Profiling relied on immunoSEQ multiplex PCR, and the TCRdb table lists in-frame clones only, not all of them. Among 150,000 to 200,000 clones, roughly 74% were seen once, and the ten largest hold roughly 5%. Specimen: PBMCs. The source of these receptors is a male donor in good health and CMV-seronegative. Both conserved end residues are trimmed from each CDR3.

j_call v_call cdr3_aa
TRBJ2-7 TRBV2 ASTPYESATAYEQY
TRBJ1-1 TRBV6-1 ATTGGAVRNTEAF
TRBJ2-7 TRBV9 ASSVDGGIGSEQY
TRBJ2-1 TRBV18 ASSPPSLANEQF
TRBJ2-2 TRBV7-9 ASSRGQGAGTGELF
TRBJ2-1 TRBV7-3 ASSPGGGREGNEQF
TRBJ2-5 TRBV18 ASSPVARGQETQY
TRBJ1-1 TRBV9 ASSVEWGMNTEAF
TRBJ1-5 TRBV6-1 ASSEEQQGIQPQH
TRBJ2-7 TRBV6-6 ASSYSSGSYEQY
TRBJ2-4 TRBV11-2 AEGGGEGIQY
TRBJ1-6 TRBV5-6 ASSLYDRVNSPLH
TRBJ2-7 TRBV18 ASSRDFSGSYEQY
TRBJ1-1 TRBV7-9 ASSSRGGDTEAF
TRBJ1-1 TRBV28 ASSIGAGKAF
TRBJ2-6 TRBV9 ASSVGTGVISGANVLT
TRBJ2-5 TRBV9 ASSGRTSGAQETQY
TRBJ2-7 TRBV27 ASSGDRGVSYEQY
TRBJ2-7 TRBV2 ASSAGGYEQY
TRBJ2-1 TRBV11-1 ASSARLAGGPINEQF
TRBJ1-2 TRBV6-5 ASSYGTPTNYGYT
TRBJ2-1 TRBV6-6 ASSYGGANEQF
TRBJ2-2 TRBV4-2 ASRAGGHTGELF
TRBJ2-3 TRBV9 ASNQRGGPTDTQY
TRBJ2-5 TRBV11-3 ASSLGGRLAPKETQY
TRBJ2-1 TRBV9 ASSVAGGTSPYNEQF
TRBJ2-7 TRBV6-6 ASSFASGSYEQY